The 18 T cell receptor beta chains below come from one sample, sequenced in a study of cytomegalovirus exposure and HLA in healthy donors. Assay: immunoSEQ multiplex PCR; the TCRdb copy retains only in-frame clones and omits some. The sample lists about 130,000 clones, 89% occurring once. Sequenced: PBMCs. These receptors all come from a woman under 30 in good health and CMV-seronegative.

This clone was observed once. V and J are TRBV10-1 and TRBJ1-2; TRBD1 aligns across 8 bases. The CDR3 runs 16 residues. CDR1 and CDR2 from the germline V gene are WNHNN and SYGVQD (reference sequence). V shed 3 bases and J 4 bases; nucleotides not matched to a gene: 10. The CDR3 bases are TGCGCCAGCAGTGAAGGCAGGGGGCGGGTAAGCTATGGCTACACCTTC. Its translation: CASSEGRGRVSYGYTF.

To note about this clone: Other DNA sequences in the same sample also yield this CDR3. The chain carries TRBV5-1 and TRBJ2-1; 9 bases fit TRBD2. V lost 0 bases to trimming and J lost 7 bases; unmatched junction nucleotides: 5. This CDR3 has 15 residues. In germline, CDR1 is SGHRS, CDR2 YFSETQ. This CDR3 reads CASSLGLAGTNEQFF. The CDR3 DNA reads TGCGCCAGCAGCTTGGGGCTAGCGGGAACTAATGAGCAGTTCTTC.

This clone was found once. This chain joins TRBV29-1 and TRBJ2-5; TRBD1 aligns across 7 bases. The J segment lost 0 bases and the V segment lost 6 bases, leaving 16 bases of the junction unmatched. Germline lookup yields CDR1 SQVTM and CDR2 ANQGSEA. CDR3 length: 17 residues. This CDR3 reads CSVITRWSGGYQETQYF. The DNA for the CDR3 is TGCAGCGTAATAACACGTTGGTCAGGGGGATACCAAGAGACCCAGTACTTC.

This rearrangement joins TRBV4-1 to TRBJ2-4, with 11 nucleotides matching TRBD2. The J segment lost 1 base and the V segment lost 3 bases, leaving 8 bases of the junction unmatched. The CDR3 is 18 residues long. Germline lookup yields CDR1 MGHRA and CDR2 YSYEKL. DNA for the CDR3: TGCGCCAGCAGCCAGGGACTAGCGGTGATGAGTGCCAAAAACATTCAGTACTTC. It encodes CASSQGLAVMSAKNIQYF.

This chain uses TRBV5-4 with TRBJ2-2, with 9 bases that match TRBD2. This CDR3 region has 19 residues. With 0 bases clipped from V and 6 bases from J, the junction kept 15 bases outside the gene matches. Germline loops: CDR1 SGHNT, CDR2 YYREEE (reference sequence). The CDR3 DNA reads as TGTGCCAGCAGCTTGGCCAAGGGAGGAGCGGGAGGTTCTCCCGGGGAGCTGTTTTTT. Translated: CASSLAKGGAGGSPGELFF.

This clone was counted once. The chain couples TRBV11-2 to TRBJ2-3; D is perhaps TRBD2 (5 bases). Germline V gives CDR1 SGHAT, CDR2 FQNNGV. The V end lost 3 bases, the J end lost 0 bases, and 7 bases lay between the germline ends. The CDR3 length is 14 residues. CDR3 in amino acids: CASSFGISTDTQYF. Here the CDR3 DNA reads TGTGCCAGCAGCTTCGGGATTAGCACAGATACGCAGTATTTT.

This clone was counted only a few times. V usage is TRBV5-6 and J usage is TRBJ2-7; 8 nucleotides agree with TRBD1. The J segment lost 2 bases and the V segment lost 4 bases, leaving 11 bases of the junction unmatched. This CDR3 region has 16 residues. Germline CDR1 SGHDT, CDR2 YYEEEE. The CDR3, as DNA: TGTGCCAGCAGCCCGTGGGTCCGGGACAGGCCCTACGAGCAGTACTTC. It specifies CASSPWVRDRPYEQYF. Complete variable domain (other parts from reference TRBV5-6 and TRBJ2-7): DAGVTQSPTHLIKTRGQQVTLRCSPKSGHDTVSWYQQALGQGPQFIFQYYEEEERQRGNFPDRFSGHQFPNYSSELNVNALLLGDSALYLCASSPWVRDRPYEQYFGPGTRLTVT.

The rearrangement uses TRBV7-9 and TRBJ2-4, with 7 bases aligning to TRBD1. This CDR3 is built from 16 residues. Per the germline V gene, CDR1 is SEHNR and CDR2 is FQNEAQ (reference sequence). The ends lost 5 bases at V and 3 bases at J; junction bases unmatched: 10. CDR3 protein: CASSHHRGSGKNIQYF. CDR3 nucleotide sequence: TGTGCCAGCAGCCATCACAGGGGTTCGGGCAAAAACATTCAGTACTTC.

A few counts support this clone. This sample also contains other DNA sequences that code for the same CDR3. V usage is TRBV11-3 and J usage is TRBJ1-2; D remains ambiguous. Trimming left V 5 bases short and J 4 bases short, with 14 bases between. The germline gives CDR1 SGHNT, CDR2 YENEEA. This CDR3 has 14 residues. CDR3 DNA sequence: TGTGCCAGCAGCCTTTCTGGGCTGGGCTATGGCTACACCTTC. It encodes CASSLSGLGYGYTF.

V gene TRBV5-4 combines with J gene TRBJ1-1; 8 positions match TRBD1. The CDR3 loop spans 13 amino acids. Germline values: CDR1 SGHNT, CDR2 YYREEE (reference sequence). The V segment lost 4 bases and the J segment 7 bases; nucleotides outside the gene matches: 6. CDR3 in amino acids: CASSQQGGVEAFF. Written as DNA, the CDR3 is TGTGCCAGCAGCCAACAGGGGGGGGTTGAAGCTTTCTTT.

This clone was detected a few times. The chain combines TRBV2 with TRBJ2-1; D may be TRBD2 (5 bases). Germline CDR1 SNHLY, CDR2 FYNNEI. The CDR3 contains 12 residues. Trimming took off 2 bases at V and 12 bases at J, with 11 bases between the two ends. The CDR3 coding sequence is TGTGCCAGCAGTGAAAGGGAGTATGGGCAGTTCTTC. Its protein is CASSEREYGQFF.

This clone has just a few counts. The chain employs TRBV7-9 and TRBJ1-2; TRBD1 agrees at 9 bases. The V segment lost 4 bases and the J segment 1 base; nucleotides outside the gene matches: 4. Per germline, CDR1 SEHNR and CDR2 FQNEAQ (reference sequence). The CDR3 has 15 amino acids. The CDR3 reads CASSWGQGYNYGYTF. The DNA of the CDR3 is TGTGCCAGCAGCTGGGGACAGGGTTATAACTATGGCTACACCTTC.

The CDR3, as DNA: TGCGCCACCCGGGACACAAGCCACAATGAGCAGTTCTTC. This translates into CATRDTSHNEQFF. V and J are TRBV4-1 and TRBJ2-1; D might be TRBD1 (6 bases). CDR3 length equals 13 residues. V shed 10 bases and J shed 5 bases, with 15 bases lying between them. In germline, CDR1 is MGHRA, CDR2 YSYEKL.

This sequence joins TRBV2 and TRBJ2-1, with a possible D match to TRBD2 (5 bases). Trimming cost V 1 base and J 8 bases, with 15 bases left between them. The CDR3 runs 15 residues. Germline V lookup: CDR1 SNHLY, CDR2 FYNNEI. CDR3 nucleotides: TGTGCCAGCAGTGAAGGTAGATCGGGAAACCATGAGCAGTTCTTC. Amino acids: CASSEGRSGNHEQFF.

The V gene is TRBV18, the J gene TRBJ1-2, with a weak D call TRBD1 (5 bases). This CDR3 contains 18 residues. V lost 2 bases to trimming and J lost 3 bases, with 22 bases between them. From germline, CDR1 is KGHSH and CDR2 LQKENI. CDR3: CASSPDSLVGRRDYGYTF. CDR3 DNA sequence: TGTGCCAGCTCACCAGATTCTCTCGTGGGGCGACGCGACTATGGCTACACCTTC.

The chain joins TRBV28 to TRBJ1-5; D perhaps matches TRBD1 (5 bases). CDR1 is MDHEN, CDR2 SYDVKM, per germline. The CDR3 runs to 16 residues. With 3 bases removed from V and 7 bases from J, the gap between germline ends came to 19 bases. CDR3 amino acids: CASSFKVRRGGQPQHF. CDR3 bases: TGTGCCAGCAGTTTCAAGGTTAGGAGGGGCGGACAGCCCCAGCATTTT.

The rearrangement links TRBV28 to TRBJ2-1; perhaps TRBD1 as D (7 bases). The CDR3 contains 12 residues. The V end was cut by 7 bases, the J end by 9 bases, with 13 bases between. Germline V gene data show CDR1 as MDHEN and CDR2 as SYDVKM. The CDR3 is CASKEGAGEQFF. The CDR3 nucleotides read TGTGCCAGCAAGGAGGGGGCTGGTGAGCAGTTCTTC.

In this sample, this clone turned up once. The rearrangement uses TRBV6-1 and TRBJ1-2, with 8 bases identical to TRBD1. CDR1 is MNHNS, CDR2 SASEGT, per germline. CDR3 length: 14 residues. V lost 9 bases, J lost 2 bases, and 8 bases stayed unmatched. CDR3 nucleotide sequence: TGTGCCAGTAAAAGGACAGGGCAAAACTATGGCTACACCTTC. Translated, it gives CASKRTGQNYGYTF.